This TCR beta chain was observed in a study of CD8+ T cells in alopecia areata. Whole-study results and caveats: Between patients, shared TCR sequences were less clear than in mice. This was possibly due in part to HLA diversity in the patient population.

The V segment lost 6 bases and the J segment 2 bases; nucleotides outside the gene matches: 7. Germline CDR1 is MNHEY and CDR2 is SMNVEV (reference sequence). This CDR3 is built from 16 residues. As the sequencing template, cDNA was produced by extracting RNA and reverse transcribing it. The protocol was immunoSEQ multiplex PCR, while the TCRdb copy is restricted to in-frame clones and leaves out a portion. This table holds 150,000 to 200,000 clones, approximately 56% found once. A word on this clone: What it binds is unknown.

This sample comprised CD4+ T cells sorted from blood, obtained at week 0. V is TRBV27 and J is TRBJ2-1; 10 nucleotides align to TRBD1. The TCR sequence derives from a human donor with alopecia areata. The CDR3 loop reads CASSPRTGGTYNEQFF. CDR3 sequence (DNA): TGTGCCAGCAGCCCCCGGACAGGGGGTACCTACAATGAGCAGTTCTTC.